Listed here is a single TCR beta chain. This clonotype was found many times. Which antigen it targets is not known. Within one base of it there is no much larger clone, and no base qualities were kept. This record comes from a study of CD8+CD57+ T cells in acquired aplastic anemia (dated by TCRdb to 2016 to 2018). For the wider study: DNA extracted from sorted CD4+ and CD8+ cells had a mean of roughly 3.3 ug, with a range of roughly 0.18 to 27.4 ug. CD8+CD57+ expansion was defined as frequency above the mean frequency observed in healthy subjects.

Genomic DNA was used as template for profiling of TCR beta VDJ combinations and CDR3 sequences. An Illumina HiSeq 2000 was the platform used for TCR repertoire sequencing. As for the authors' bioinformatics: Repertoires were assessed using TRBV/TRBJ rearrangement plots, CDR3 size and DJ length profiles, and Simpson's diversity index. Whichever DNA sequence was most abundant in the deep sequencing data was defined as the immunodominant clone. CDR3 amino acid sequences were screened for sharing across subjects and were compared with published repertoires and the VDJdb database. TCRdb trimmed the raw reads at Q25, called clones with MiXCR and kept productive beta chains. Identical CDR3 proteins give one entry, which carries the most common genes and DNA. These V and J calls derive from TCRdb rather than the authors' analysis. The sample contains 150,000 or so distinct CDR3 sequences, roughly 43% of them found a single time. The ten largest clones capture more than 0.85% of the sample.

Results and caveats for the whole study, not just this receptor: Some 27 CD8+ CDR3 sequences were found in both patients and controls but appeared to be highly expressed in patients and within the immunodominant clones of the patients. Patients and healthy controls showed no significant difference in CD8+ Simpson's diversity (P=0.060).

Expansion of CD8+CD57+ cells had been shown by flow cytometry in the patients chosen for sequencing. Severe acquired aplastic anemia was diagnosed in all patients according to International Study of Aplastic Anemia and Agranulocytosis and Camitta criteria. Patients had received no therapy at the time of blood sampling. The study deep-sequenced TCR repertoires of sorted CD4+ and CD8+ blood T cells from severe aplastic anemia patients and healthy subjects. Patients were enrolled in the USA under clinicaltrials.gov protocols 00001620, 01623167, 00001397, 00071045, 00081523 and 00961064. Ficoll-Paque density gradient centrifugation was used to isolate peripheral blood mononuclear cells. Before DNA extraction, CD4+ and CD8+ T cells were sorted by FACS or by magnetic beads. Sequencing was carried out using sorted CD4+, CD8+, or CD8+CD57+ T cells (not recorded which) from PBMCs. This clonotype was sampled from a human donor with aplastic anemia.

The CDR3 here reads CASSARGVTYYEQYF. Here is the DNA: TGTGCCAGTAGTGCACGGGGGGTTACTTACTACGAGCAGTACTTC. This receptor chain uses TRBV19 and TRBJ2-7; the junction holds 7 bases that match TRBD2. From the cysteine through the phenylalanine, the CDR3 covers 15 amino acids. The kept DNA is CDR3 alone, 45 bases in frame from the first base. As encoded in the germline V gene (reference sequence), CDR1 is LNHDA while CDR2 is SQIVND. The V end gives up 5 bases and the J end 3 bases, leaving 10 bases in the junction not matched to a gene.